This passage covers 32 T cell receptor beta chains from one sample sequenced in a study of T cell responses to AZD1222 COVID-19 vaccine. Clones were read by immunoSEQ multiplex PCR, and TCRdb kept only the in-frame ones, dropping some. The sample has some 120,000 clones, about 86% seen once. The sample was peripheral blood, taken on day 0 of AZD1222 vaccination. These receptors all stem from an adult in good health.

V gene TRBV19 combines with J gene TRBJ1-2; D gene ambiguous. Germline V CDR1 and CDR2: LNHDA, SQIVND (reference sequence). V was clipped by 3 bases and J by 2 bases, with 7 bases between them. This CDR3 is built from 13 residues. In DNA, the CDR3 is TGTGCCAGTAGTATCGGCCGAAACTATGGCTACACCTTC. Encoded protein: CASSIGRNYGYTF.

The J gene is TRBJ1-1, the V gene TRBV28; D is uncertain. The CDR3 extends over 14 amino acids. CDR1 is MDHEN, CDR2 SYDVKM, per germline. Trimming shortened V by 6 bases and J by 5 bases, and 16 bases separated the two germline ends. The CDR3 sequence is CASSLATYVTEAFF. The CDR3 coding sequence is TGTGCCAGCAGCCTAGCTACGTATGTAACTGAAGCTTTCTTT.

V usage is TRBV9 and J usage is TRBJ2-2; perhaps D is TRBD1 or TRBD2 (5 bases each). V dropped 1 base and J dropped 7 bases, with 8 bases sitting between them. The CDR3 consists of 13 residues. CDR1 and CDR2 from the germline V gene are SGDLS and YYNGEE. As DNA, the CDR3 is TGTGCCAGCAGCGTACGAGGGGTCGGGGAGCTGTTTTTT. It codes for CASSVRGVGELFF.

The rearrangement links TRBV19 to TRBJ2-1; 9 positions agree with TRBD2. V lost 3 bases, J lost 10 bases, and 10 bases stayed unmatched. CDR3 length: 15 residues. In germline, CDR1 is LNHDA, CDR2 SQIVND (reference sequence). The CDR3 nucleotides read TGTGCCAGTAGTATCTCGCGGGAGGGGTCAAAGGAGCAGTTCTTC. Protein sequence: CASSISREGSKEQFF. The whole variable domain, remainder taken from reference TRBV19 and TRBJ2-1, is DGGITQSPKYLFRKEGQNVTLSCEQNLNHDAMYWYRQDPGQGLRLIYYSQIVNDFQKGDIAEGYSVSREKKESFPLTVTSAQKNPTAFYLCASSISREGSKEQFFGPGTRLTVL.

The chain uses TRBV30 and TRBJ1-2; D unresolved. V lost 0 bases and J 4 bases, leaving 9 bases between the germline ends. This CDR3 contains 13 residues. Looked up from germline, CDR1 is GTSNPN and CDR2 is SVGIG (reference sequence). The DNA of the CDR3 is TGTGCCTGGAGTGTAATCATGGGCTATGGCTACACCTTC. Encoded protein: CAWSVIMGYGYTF.

The genes are TRBV29-1 and TRBJ1-2, with 8 bases identical to TRBD1. V shed 3 bases, J shed 7 bases, and the junction held 19 bases outside the gene matches. The CDR3 length is 17 residues. The germline V gene encodes CDR1 SQVTM and CDR2 ANQGSEA. Written as DNA, the CDR3 is TGCAGCGTTGAGAAGAGCATCTCCGACAGGGGAATTCCTGGCTACACCTTC. It translates to CSVEKSISDRGIPGYTF.

The rearrangement joins TRBV5-5 to TRBJ2-2; D remains unclear. There are 14 residues in the CDR3. Looked up from germline, CDR1 is SGHKS and CDR2 is YYEKEE (reference sequence). The V gene lost 4 bases and the J gene lost 1 base, with 8 bases spanning the gap. In DNA form, the CDR3 reads TGTGCCAGCAGCATGGACGGGAACACCGGGGAGCTGTTTTTT. Residues: CASSMDGNTGELFF.

V is TRBV7-2 and J is TRBJ2-5; 7 nucleotides line up with TRBD1. CDR3 length: 16 residues. The V gene's germline CDR1 is SGHTA and CDR2 FQGNSA. J was trimmed by 5 bases and V by 1 base; bases with no gene match: 10. CDR3 nucleotide sequence: TGTGCCAGCAGCTTAGTGGGCCCGACAGGGCGGGAGACCCAGTACTTC. Protein sequence: CASSLVGPTGRETQYF.

This clone has a count of ten or more. The chain links TRBV24-1 to TRBJ2-2; TRBD2 might be the D (5 bases). The CDR3 sequence is 13 residues long. Germline V gives CDR1 KGHDR, CDR2 SFDVKD. Trimming pared 5 bases from V and 5 bases from J, leaving 8 bases between. CDR3 DNA: TGTGCCACCAGTGTCGGGGATACCGGGGAGCTGTTTTTT. This translates into CATSVGDTGELFF.

The J gene is TRBJ1-1, the V gene TRBV6-2 or TRBV6-3; 9 nucleotides line up with TRBD1. There are 16 residues in the CDR3. J was trimmed by 1 base and V by 6 bases; bases with no gene match: 9. Germline CDR1 is MNHEY and CDR2 is SVGEGT. CDR3 sequence: CASSFLPGQGNTEAFF. The CDR3 DNA reads TGTGCCAGCAGCTTCCTACCGGGACAGGGGAACACTGAAGCTTTCTTT.

V is TRBV4-2 and J is TRBJ2-5; TRBD2 agrees at 9 bases. Trimming removed 0 bases from V and 4 bases from J; junction bases left unmatched: 6. Germline CDR1 reads LGHNA; CDR2 reads YNFKEQ. The CDR3 contains 16 residues. CDR3 amino acids: CASSQDRGSGGETQYF. CDR3 coding DNA: TGTGCCAGCAGCCAAGATAGGGGTAGCGGGGGAGAGACCCAGTACTTC.

The chain is built from TRBV29-1 and TRBJ2-4; D gene ambiguous. This CDR3 contains 12 residues. Germline V gene lookup returns CDR1 SQVTM and CDR2 ANQGSEA. Trimming left V 1 base short and J 4 bases short, with 5 bases between. CDR3 residues: CSVEGQKNIQYF. As DNA, the CDR3 is TGCAGCGTTGAAGGGCAGAAAAACATTCAGTACTTC.

This clone appeared a few times. The chain has TRBV25-1 and TRBJ2-1, with TRBD2 identical over 9 bases. The CDR3 length is 15 residues. CDR1 is MGHDK, CDR2 SYGVNS, per germline. The junction had 6 bases not matched to a gene; V was cut back by 2 bases and J by 7 bases. CDR3 residues: CASSERAGGDNEQFF. DNA for the CDR3: TGTGCCAGCAGTGAACGGGCGGGAGGGGATAATGAGCAGTTCTTC.

The chain carries TRBV2 and TRBJ1-6, with TRBD1 as a possible D gene (5 bases). The CDR3 totals 15 residues. V was clipped by 3 bases and J by 7 bases, with 13 bases between them. CDR1 SNHLY and CDR2 FYNNEI come from the germline V gene. DNA of the CDR3: TGTGCCAGCAGTGACCTCCCCCAGGGCAATTCACCCCTCCACTTT. Its protein is CASSDLPQGNSPLHF. The whole variable domain, remainder taken from reference TRBV2 and TRBJ1-6, is EPEVTQTPSHQVTQMGQEVILRCVPISNHLYFYWYRQILGQKVEFLVSFYNNEISEKSEIFDDQFSVERPDGSNFTLKIRSTKLEDSAMYFCASSDLPQGNSPLHFGNGTRLTVT.

This sequence joins TRBV24-1 and TRBJ1-5, with D possibly TRBD1 on 5 matching bases. Trimming removed 5 bases at V and 5 bases at J, with 9 bases between. Germline V gene sequence: CDR1 KGHDR, CDR2 SFDVKD. The CDR3 is made up of 13 amino acids. The CDR3, as DNA: TGTGCCACCAGTGGAGGCAGGGATCAGCCCCAGCATTTT. This translates into CATSGGRDQPQHF.

This chain links TRBV14 with TRBJ2-5; D call uncertain. CDR3 length: 14 residues. Germline V gene sequence: CDR1 SGHDN, CDR2 FVKESK. The germline V and J ends were trimmed by 1 base and 4 bases, with 10 bases remaining between them. CDR3 region: CASSQASARETQYF. Written as DNA, the CDR3 is TGTGCCAGCAGCCAAGCCTCCGCCCGAGAGACCCAGTACTTC.

V is TRBV2 and J is TRBJ1-4; TRBD1 aligns across 7 bases. Germline values: CDR1 SNHLY, CDR2 FYNNEI. This CDR3 spans 15 amino acids. Losses at the gene ends were 4 bases for V and 4 bases for J; bases not matched to a gene: 6. The CDR3 DNA reads TGTGCCAGCAGTGGGCAGGGGGTCCTTAATGAAAAACTGTTTTTT. It encodes CASSGQGVLNEKLFF.

For the CDR3, the DNA is TGTGCCAGCAGCCAAGGAGCGGGAGGGCTTTGGGCCAGCAATGAGCAGTTCTTC. Its protein is CASSQGAGGLWASNEQFF. The J gene is TRBJ2-1, the V gene TRBV4-2; TRBD2 agrees at 10 bases. The V segment lost 1 base and the J segment 6 bases; nucleotides outside the gene matches: 12. The CDR3 spans 18 residues. Germline-derived CDR1 and CDR2 are LGHNA and YNFKEQ.

The chain is built from TRBV11-3 and TRBJ2-3, with 8 bases fitting TRBD2. V trimming: 5 bases; J trimming: 0 bases; junction bases outside the gene matches: 1. Germline V gives CDR1 SGHNT, CDR2 YENEEA. The CDR3 loop spans 14 amino acids. The chain's CDR3 is CASSAGGSTDTQYF. The CDR3 coding sequence is TGTGCCAGCAGCGCGGGGGGTAGCACAGATACGCAGTATTTT.

The chain carries TRBV19 and TRBJ2-7; 14 nucleotides line up with TRBD2. J was trimmed by 4 bases and V by 5 bases; bases with no gene match: 4. This CDR3 contains 15 residues. Looked up from germline, CDR1 is LNHDA and CDR2 is SQIVND (reference sequence). Here the CDR3 reads CASSPRTSGRYEQYF. CDR3 in DNA: TGTGCCAGTAGTCCCCGGACTAGCGGGAGGTACGAGCAGTACTTC. Supplemented by reference TRBV19 and TRBJ2-7, the full variable domain reads DGGITQSPKYLFRKEGQNVTLSCEQNLNHDAMYWYRQDPGQGLRLIYYSQIVNDFQKGDIAEGYSVSREKKESFPLTVTSAQKNPTAFYLCASSPRTSGRYEQYFGPGTRLTVT.

The chain employs TRBV7-9 and TRBJ2-2; possible D gene TRBD2, 5 bases. Germline V gives CDR1 SEHNR, CDR2 FQNEAQ (reference sequence). This CDR3 spans 15 amino acids. V shed 7 bases and J shed 5 bases, with 17 bases lying between them. CDR3 sequence reads: CASTLGWGETGELFF. CDR3 DNA: TGTGCCAGCACCCTTGGGTGGGGAGAAACCGGGGAGCTGTTTTTT.

The chain is built from TRBV7-9 and TRBJ2-7, with TRBD1 identical over 10 bases. This CDR3 has 12 amino acids. With V trimmed by 8 bases and J by 6 bases, 4 bases remained unmatched. CDR1 is SEHNR, CDR2 FQNEAQ, per germline (reference sequence). The CDR3 is CASGTGEREQYF. The CDR3 DNA follows: TGTGCCAGCGGGACAGGGGAACGCGAGCAGTACTTC.

The V and J genes are TRBV6-2 or TRBV6-3 and TRBJ2-1; 13 bases map to TRBD2. The length of the CDR3 is 17 residues. Germline lookup yields CDR1 MNHEY and CDR2 SVGEGT. After removal of 2 bases from V and 8 bases from J, the junction contained 9 bases not matched to a gene. The CDR3 DNA sequence: TGTGCCAGCAGTTACACCCGTCGGACTAGCGGGGGCGATGAGCAGTTCTTC. Amino acid sequence: CASSYTRRTSGGDEQFF.

The chain carries TRBV7-5 and TRBJ2-4; the table assigns TRBD2, which was not confirmed against the DNA. TRBV7-5 is labeled a pseudogene. The CDR3 is 15 residues long. Here the CDR3 DNA reads TGTGTCAGAAGCTTAGGGTCTAGCGGGAGGAACATTCAGTACTTC. Translating gives CVRSLGSSGRNIQYF.

This sequence joins TRBV27 and TRBJ1-1, with a weak D call TRBD1 (5 bases). V was pared by 3 bases and J by 3 bases, with 11 bases between. Germline V CDR1 and CDR2: MNHEY, SMNVEV (reference sequence). The CDR3 is 14 amino acids. The CDR3 DNA reads as TGTGCCAGCAGTTTTCGAGGGGTTCACACTGAAGCTTTCTTT. Its protein is CASSFRGVHTEAFF.

This rearrangement joins TRBV25-1 to TRBJ2-2; D may be TRBD1 or TRBD2 (5 bases each). V lost 1 base and J 7 bases, leaving 13 bases between the germline ends. The CDR3 covers 15 residues. The germline V gene encodes CDR1 MGHDK and CDR2 SYGVNS. The CDR3 nucleotides are TGTGCCAGCAGTGAATTTACGGGGCCCGGCGGGGAGCTGTTTTTT. It translates to CASSEFTGPGGELFF.

The chain links TRBV3-1 (or the pseudogene TRBV3-2) to TRBJ1-3; 10 bases are shared with TRBD1. Germline V gives CDR1 LGHDT, CDR2 YNNKEL (reference sequence). This CDR3 region has 16 residues. V lost 2 bases to trimming and J lost 3 bases; unmatched junction nucleotides: 4. The CDR3 bases are TGTGCCAGCAGCCAACTCGACAGGGGGCTTGGAAACACCATATATTTT. Translating gives CASSQLDRGLGNTIYF.

The chain couples TRBV7-2 to TRBJ2-7; 8 positions match TRBD2. CDR3 length: 14 amino acids. V trimming: 5 bases; J trimming: 0 bases; junction bases outside the gene matches: 3. The germline CDR1 and CDR2 sequences are SGHTA and FQGNSA. In DNA, the CDR3 is TGTGCCAGCAGCCAAGCGGGAGTCTCCTACGAGCAGTACTTC. It codes for CASSQAGVSYEQYF.

This sequence joins TRBV5-1 and TRBJ1-1; tentative D call: TRBD1 (5 bases). The CDR3 loop spans 18 amino acids. V was pared by 4 bases and J by 0 bases, with 22 bases between. Germline V CDR1 and CDR2: SGHRS, YFSETQ. CDR3 residues: CASSQGPGRGFLNTEAFF. CDR3 nucleotide sequence: TGCGCCAGCAGCCAGGGCCCAGGGAGGGGATTTTTGAACACTGAAGCTTTCTTT. The whole variable domain, filled in from reference TRBV5-1 and TRBJ1-1, reads KAGVTQTPRYLIKTRGQQVTLSCSPISGHRSVSWYQQTPGQGLQFLFEYFSETQRNKGNFPGRFSGRQFSNSRSEMNVSTLELGDSALYLCASSQGPGRGFLNTEAFFGQGTRLTVV.

The CDR3 nucleotides are TGTGCCAGCAGCTTTAGCGGGAGTACCGGGGAGCTGTTTTTT. Protein: CASSFSGSTGELFF. The chain is built from TRBV7-2 and TRBJ2-2, with 9 bases matching TRBD2. Germline CDR1 is SGHTA and CDR2 is FQGNSA. CDR3 size: 14 residues. V lost 3 bases, J lost 5 bases, and 1 base stayed unmatched.

The rearrangement uses TRBV5-1 and TRBJ2-1, with 10 bases aligning to TRBD1. The CDR3 has 14 residues. J lost 0 bases, V lost 7 bases, and 1 base had no gene match. The V gene's germline CDR1 is SGHRS and CDR2 YFSETQ. CDR3 nucleotide sequence: TGCGCCAGCGGGACAGGGGACTCCTACAATGAGCAGTTCTTC. It is translated as CASGTGDSYNEQFF. The variable domain in full, with the rest retrieved from reference TRBV5-1 and TRBJ2-1, is KAGVTQTPRYLIKTRGQQVTLSCSPISGHRSVSWYQQTPGQGLQFLFEYFSETQRNKGNFPGRFSGRQFSNSRSEMNVSTLELGDSALYLCASGTGDSYNEQFFGPGTRLTVL.

This sequence joins TRBV20-1 and TRBJ1-4; D unresolved. The CDR3 consists of 11 residues. The germline V gene encodes CDR1 DFQATT and CDR2 SNEGSKA (reference sequence). The V end lost 6 bases, the J end lost 8 bases, and 10 bases lay between the germline ends. The CDR3 nucleotides read TGCAGTGCCCCGAACTACGAAAAACTGTTTTTT. This codes for CSAPNYEKLFF.